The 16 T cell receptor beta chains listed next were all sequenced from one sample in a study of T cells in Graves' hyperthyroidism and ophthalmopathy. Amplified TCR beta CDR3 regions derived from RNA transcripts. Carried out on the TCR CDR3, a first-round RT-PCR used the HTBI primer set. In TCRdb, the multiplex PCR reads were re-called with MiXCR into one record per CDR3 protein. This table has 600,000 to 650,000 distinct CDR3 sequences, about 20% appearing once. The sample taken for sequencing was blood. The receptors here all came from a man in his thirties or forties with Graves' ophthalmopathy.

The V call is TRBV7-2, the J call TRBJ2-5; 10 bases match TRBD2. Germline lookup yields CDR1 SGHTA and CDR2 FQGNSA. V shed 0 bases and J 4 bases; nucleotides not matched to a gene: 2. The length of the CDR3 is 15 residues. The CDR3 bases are TGTGCCAGCAGCTTAGCTAGCGGGAGGAGAGAGACCCAGTACTTC. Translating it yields CASSLASGRRETQYF. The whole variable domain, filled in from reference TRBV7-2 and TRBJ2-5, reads GAGVSQSPSNKVTEKGKDVELRCDPISGHTALYWYRQSLGQGLEFLIYFQGNSAPDKSGLPSDRFSAERTGGSVSTLTIQRTQQEDSAVYLCASSLASGRRETQYFGPGTRLLVL.

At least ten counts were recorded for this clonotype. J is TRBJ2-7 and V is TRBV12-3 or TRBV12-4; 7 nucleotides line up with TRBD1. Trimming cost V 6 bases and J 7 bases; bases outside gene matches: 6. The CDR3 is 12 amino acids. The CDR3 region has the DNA TGTGCCAGCAGCCGGGACAGTCGGGAGCAGTACTTC. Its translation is CASSRDSREQYF.

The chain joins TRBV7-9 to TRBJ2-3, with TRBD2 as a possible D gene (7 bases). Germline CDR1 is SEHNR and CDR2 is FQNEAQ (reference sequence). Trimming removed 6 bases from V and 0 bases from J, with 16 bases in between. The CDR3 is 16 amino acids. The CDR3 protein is CASSRGGGQSTDTQYF. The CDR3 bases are TGTGCCAGCAGTAGGGGGGGCGGACAAAGCACAGATACGCAGTATTTT.

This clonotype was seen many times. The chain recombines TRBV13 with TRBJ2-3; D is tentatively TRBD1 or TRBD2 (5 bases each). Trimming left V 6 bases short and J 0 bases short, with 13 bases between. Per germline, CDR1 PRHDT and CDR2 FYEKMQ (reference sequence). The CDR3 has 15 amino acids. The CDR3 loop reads CASRGMGPSTDTQYF. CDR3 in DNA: TGTGCCAGCAGAGGGATGGGACCCAGCACAGATACGCAGTATTTT.

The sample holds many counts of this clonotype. The CDR3 DNA is TGCAGTGCTTTCCGGACAGGCTCGAGGACTGAAGCTTTCTTT. Its protein product is CSAFRTGSRTEAFF. The rearrangement links TRBV20-1 to TRBJ1-1; 7 nucleotides agree with TRBD1. The CDR3 has 14 residues. J gave up 5 bases and V 5 bases, and 11 bases lay outside the gene matches. CDR1 DFQATT and CDR2 SNEGSKA come from the germline V gene (reference sequence).

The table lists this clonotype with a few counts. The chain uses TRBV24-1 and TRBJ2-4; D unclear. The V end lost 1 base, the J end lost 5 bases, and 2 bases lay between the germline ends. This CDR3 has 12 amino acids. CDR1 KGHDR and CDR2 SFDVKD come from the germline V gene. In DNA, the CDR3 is TGTGCCACCAGTGATTTCCAAAACATTCAGTACTTC. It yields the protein CATSDFQNIQYF.

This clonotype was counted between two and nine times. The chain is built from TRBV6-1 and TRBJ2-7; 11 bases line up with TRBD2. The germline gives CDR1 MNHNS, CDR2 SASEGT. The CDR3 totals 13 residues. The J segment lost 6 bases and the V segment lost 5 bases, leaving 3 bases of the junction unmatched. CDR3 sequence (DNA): TGTGCCAGCAGTTCGGGACTAGCGGTCGAGCAGTACTTC. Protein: CASSSGLAVEQYF.

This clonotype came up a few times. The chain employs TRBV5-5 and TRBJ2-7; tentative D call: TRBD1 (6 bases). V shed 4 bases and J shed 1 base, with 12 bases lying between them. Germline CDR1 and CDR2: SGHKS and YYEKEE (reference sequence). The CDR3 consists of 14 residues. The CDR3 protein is CASSPGQPSYEQYF. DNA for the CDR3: TGTGCCAGCAGCCCCGGACAGCCATCCTACGAGCAGTACTTC. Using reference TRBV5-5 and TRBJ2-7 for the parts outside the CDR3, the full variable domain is DAGVTQSPTHLIKTRGQQVTLRCSPISGHKSVSWYQQVLGQGPQFIFQYYEKEERGRGNFPDRFSARQFPNYSSELNVNALLLGDSALYLCASSPGQPSYEQYFGPGTRLTVT.

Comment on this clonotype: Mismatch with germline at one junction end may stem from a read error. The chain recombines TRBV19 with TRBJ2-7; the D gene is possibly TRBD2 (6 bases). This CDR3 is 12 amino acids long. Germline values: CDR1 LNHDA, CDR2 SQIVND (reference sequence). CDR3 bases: TGTGCGAGTATGGGACTGCACTACGAGCAGTACTTC. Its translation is CASMGLHYEQYF.

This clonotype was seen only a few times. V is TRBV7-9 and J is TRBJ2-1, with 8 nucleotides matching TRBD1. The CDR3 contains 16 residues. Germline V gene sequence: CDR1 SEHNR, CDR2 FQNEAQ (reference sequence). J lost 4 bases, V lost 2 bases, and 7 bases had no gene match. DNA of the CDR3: TGTGCCAGCAGCTTAAGACAGGGGTTTGTATACAATGAGCAGTTCTTC. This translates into CASSLRQGFVYNEQFF.

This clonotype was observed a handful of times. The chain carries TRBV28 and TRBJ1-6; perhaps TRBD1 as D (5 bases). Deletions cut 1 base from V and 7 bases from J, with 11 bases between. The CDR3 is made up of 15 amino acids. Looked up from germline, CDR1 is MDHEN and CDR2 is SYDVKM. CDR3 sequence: CASSLSGPANSPLHF. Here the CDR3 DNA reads TGTGCCAGCAGTTTATCGGGGCCAGCAAATTCACCCCTCCACTTT.

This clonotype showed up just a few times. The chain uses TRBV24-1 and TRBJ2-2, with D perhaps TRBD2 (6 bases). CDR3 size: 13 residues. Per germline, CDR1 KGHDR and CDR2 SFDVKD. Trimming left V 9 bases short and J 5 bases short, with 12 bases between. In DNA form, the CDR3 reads TGTGCCACCGGCGGGACGTATACCGGGGAGCTGTTTTTT. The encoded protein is CATGGTYTGELFF.

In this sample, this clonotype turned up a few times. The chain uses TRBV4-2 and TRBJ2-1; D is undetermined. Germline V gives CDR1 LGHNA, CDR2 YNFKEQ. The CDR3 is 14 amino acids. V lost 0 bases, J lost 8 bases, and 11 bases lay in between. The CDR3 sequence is CASSQDTAVDEQFF. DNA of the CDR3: TGTGCCAGCAGCCAAGATACGGCCGTCGATGAGCAGTTCTTC.

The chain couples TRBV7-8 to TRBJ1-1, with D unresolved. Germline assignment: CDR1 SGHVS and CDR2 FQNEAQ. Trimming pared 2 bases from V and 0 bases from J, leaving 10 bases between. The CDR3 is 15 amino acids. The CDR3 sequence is CASSLQPSVNTEAFF. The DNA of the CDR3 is TGTGCCAGCAGCTTACAACCCTCAGTGAACACTGAAGCTTTCTTT.

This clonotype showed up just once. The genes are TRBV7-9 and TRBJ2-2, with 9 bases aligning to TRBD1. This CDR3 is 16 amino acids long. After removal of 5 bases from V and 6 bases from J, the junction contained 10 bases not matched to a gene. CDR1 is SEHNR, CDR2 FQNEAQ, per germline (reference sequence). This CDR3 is CASSRTGQGIAGELFF. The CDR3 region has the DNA TGTGCCAGCAGCCGCACGGGACAGGGTATCGCCGGGGAGCTGTTTTTT.

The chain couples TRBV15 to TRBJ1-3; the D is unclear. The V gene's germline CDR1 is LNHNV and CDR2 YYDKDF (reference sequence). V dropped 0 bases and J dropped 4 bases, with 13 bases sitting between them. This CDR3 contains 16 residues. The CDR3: CATSRDGNPRGNTIYF. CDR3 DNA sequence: TGTGCCACCAGCAGAGACGGGAACCCACGAGGAAACACCATATATTTT.